This T cell receptor (beta chain) was recovered during a study of OX40 agonist ivuxolimab in advanced cancers. Drawing of blood for sampling happened at baseline, at cycle 4 day 1, and at cycle 7 day 1. Sequencing used immunoSEQ multiplex PCR; TCRdb keeps in-frame clones, though not all of them. This table has about 42,000 clones, approximately 90% appearing once. This clone was counted a few times. The TCR was taken from an adult with an advanced solid tumor such as melanoma, head and neck, liver or kidney cancer. This sample comprised CD4+ or CD8+ T cells sorted from blood, obtained in a trial of the OX40 agonist ivuxolimab.

The CDR3 region is CASSLIPRTGELFF. CDR3 DNA sequence: TGTGCCAGCAGCTTGATTCCGCGCACCGGGGAGCTGTTTTTT. The chain uses TRBV5-8 and TRBJ2-2, with unresolved D. Germline V CDR1 and CDR2: SGHTS, YDEGEE. V gave up 1 base and J gave up 4 bases, with 8 bases separating them. The CDR3 is made up of 14 amino acids. The variable domain in full, completed from reference TRBV5-8 and TRBJ2-2, reads EAGVTQSPTHLIKTRGQQATLRCSPISGHTSVYWYQQALGLGLQFLLWYDEGEERNRGNFPPRFSGRQFPNYSSELNVNALELEDSALYLCASSLIPRTGELFFGEGSRLTVL.